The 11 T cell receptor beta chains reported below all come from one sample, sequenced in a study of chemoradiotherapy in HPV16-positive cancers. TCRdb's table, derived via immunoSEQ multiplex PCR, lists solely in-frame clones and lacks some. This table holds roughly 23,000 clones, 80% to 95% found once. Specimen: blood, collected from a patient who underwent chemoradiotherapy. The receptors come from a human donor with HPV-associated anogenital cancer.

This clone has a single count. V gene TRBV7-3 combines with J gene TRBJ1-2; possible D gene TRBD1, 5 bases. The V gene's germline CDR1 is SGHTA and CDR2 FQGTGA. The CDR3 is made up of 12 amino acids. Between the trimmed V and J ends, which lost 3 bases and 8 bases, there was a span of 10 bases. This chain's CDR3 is CASSLGTGGYTF. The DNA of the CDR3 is TGTGCCAGCAGCTTGGGGACGGGAGGCTACACCTTC.

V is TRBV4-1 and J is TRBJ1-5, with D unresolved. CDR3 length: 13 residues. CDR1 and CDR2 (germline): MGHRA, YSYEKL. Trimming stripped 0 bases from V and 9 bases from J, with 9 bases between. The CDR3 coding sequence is TGCGCCAGCAGCCAAGAGGTTATAATGCCCCAGCATTTT. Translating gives CASSQEVIMPQHF.

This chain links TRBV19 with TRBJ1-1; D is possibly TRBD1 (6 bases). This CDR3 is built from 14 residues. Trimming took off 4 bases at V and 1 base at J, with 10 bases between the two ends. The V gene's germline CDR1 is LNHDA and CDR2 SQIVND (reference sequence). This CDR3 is CASSRWTANTEAFF. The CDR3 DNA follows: TGTGCCAGTAGTAGGTGGACAGCGAACACTGAAGCTTTCTTT.

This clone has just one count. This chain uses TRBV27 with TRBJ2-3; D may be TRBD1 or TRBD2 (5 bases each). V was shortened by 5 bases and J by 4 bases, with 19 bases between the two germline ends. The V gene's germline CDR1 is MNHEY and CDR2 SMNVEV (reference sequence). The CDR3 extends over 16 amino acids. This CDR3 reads CASSPTTARGADTQYF. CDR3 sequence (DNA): TGTGCCAGCAGTCCTACGACAGCCCGAGGGGCAGATACGCAGTATTTT.

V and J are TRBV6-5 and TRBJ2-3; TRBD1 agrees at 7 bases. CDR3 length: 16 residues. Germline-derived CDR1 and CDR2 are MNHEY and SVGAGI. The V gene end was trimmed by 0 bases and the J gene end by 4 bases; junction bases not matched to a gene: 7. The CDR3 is CASSYSTTGWSDTQYF. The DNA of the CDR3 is TGTGCCAGCAGTTACTCGACGACAGGGTGGTCAGATACGCAGTATTTT.

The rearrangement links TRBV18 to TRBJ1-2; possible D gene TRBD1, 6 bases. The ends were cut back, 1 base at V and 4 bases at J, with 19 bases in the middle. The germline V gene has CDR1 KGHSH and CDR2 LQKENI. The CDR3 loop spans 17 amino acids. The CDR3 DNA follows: TGTGCCAGCTCACCACTCGCCCTCCAGGGGAGTAGCTATGGCTACACCTTC. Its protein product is CASSPLALQGSSYGYTF.

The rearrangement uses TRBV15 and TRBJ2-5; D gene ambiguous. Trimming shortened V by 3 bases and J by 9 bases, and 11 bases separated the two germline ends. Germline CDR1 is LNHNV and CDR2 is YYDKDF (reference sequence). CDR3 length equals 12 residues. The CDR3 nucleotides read TGTGCCACCAGCAGCGGCCTCGGAGCCCAGTACTTC. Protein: CATSSGLGAQYF.

For the CDR3, the DNA is TGTGCCAGCAGCTTAGATCTGAGCAGGGGGCGAGGGACTGAAGCTTTCTTT. Translated: CASSLDLSRGRGTEAFF. V and J are TRBV7-2 and TRBJ1-1; 8 bases map to TRBD1. CDR3 size: 17 residues. Trimming at V came to 1 base and at J to 5 bases, leaving 12 bases not matched to a gene. The V gene's germline CDR1 is SGHTA and CDR2 FQGNSA.

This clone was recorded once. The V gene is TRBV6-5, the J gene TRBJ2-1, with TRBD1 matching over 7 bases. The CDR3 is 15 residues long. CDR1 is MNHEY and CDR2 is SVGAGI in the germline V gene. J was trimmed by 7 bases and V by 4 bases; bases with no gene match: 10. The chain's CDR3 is CASSSPGTVINEQFF. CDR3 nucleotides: TGTGCCAGCAGTTCCCCCGGGACAGTTATTAATGAGCAGTTCTTC.

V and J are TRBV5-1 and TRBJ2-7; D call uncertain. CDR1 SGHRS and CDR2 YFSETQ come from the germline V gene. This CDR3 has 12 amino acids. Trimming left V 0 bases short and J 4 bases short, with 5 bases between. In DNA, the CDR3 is TGCGCCAGCAGCTTGGATGGTTACGAGCAGTACTTC. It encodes CASSLDGYEQYF.

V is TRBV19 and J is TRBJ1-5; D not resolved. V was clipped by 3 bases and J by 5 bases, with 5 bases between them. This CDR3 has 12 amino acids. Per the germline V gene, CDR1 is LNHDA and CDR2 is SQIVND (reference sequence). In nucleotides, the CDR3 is TGTGCCAGTAGTATCGGTGATCAGCCCCAGCATTTT. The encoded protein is CASSIGDQPQHF.